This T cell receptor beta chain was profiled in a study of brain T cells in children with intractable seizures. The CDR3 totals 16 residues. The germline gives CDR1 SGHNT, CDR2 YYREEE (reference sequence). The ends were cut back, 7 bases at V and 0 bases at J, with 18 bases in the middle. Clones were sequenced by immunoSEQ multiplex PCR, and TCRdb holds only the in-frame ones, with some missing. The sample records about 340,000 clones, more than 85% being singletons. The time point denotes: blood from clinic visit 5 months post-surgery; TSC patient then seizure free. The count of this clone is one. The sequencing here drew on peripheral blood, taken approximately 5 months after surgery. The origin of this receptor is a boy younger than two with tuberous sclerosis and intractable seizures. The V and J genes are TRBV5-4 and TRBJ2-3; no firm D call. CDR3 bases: TGTGCCAGCTTCCACGGCGTAGCCCCGAGCACAGATACGCAGTATTTT. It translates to CASFHGVAPSTDTQYF. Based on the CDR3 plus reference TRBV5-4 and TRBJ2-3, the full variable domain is ETGVTQSPTHLIKTRGQQVTLRCSSQSGHNTVSWYQQALGQGPQFIFQYYREEENGRGNFPPRFSGLQFPNYSSELNVNALELDDSALYLCASFHGVAPSTDTQYFGPGTRLTVL.